These 27 T cell receptor beta chains share one sample of origin, sequenced in a study of T cells after yellow fever vaccination. TCRdb reprocessed the 5' RACE reads via MiXCR and lists one record per CDR3 protein. The data hold some 320,000 distinct CDR3 sequences, with around 4.3% observed a single time. Sequenced here: PBMCs, sampled 15 days after the yellow fever booster vaccination. All receptors come from a man in his late teens or twenties who received the YFV17D yellow fever vaccine.

In its sample, this clonotype was seen a few times. The rearrangement joins TRBV10-3 to TRBJ1-5; TRBD1 might be the D (5 bases). The CDR3 loop spans 14 amino acids. V shed 3 bases and J shed 6 bases, with 12 bases lying between them. CDR1 is ENHRY, CDR2 SYGVKD, per germline. CDR3 nucleotides: TGTGCCATCAGTGACAGGGACCATTCTCAGCCCCAGCATTTT. Its protein is CAISDRDHSQPQHF.

This clonotype was detected only a few times. V is TRBV2 and J is TRBJ1-1; no firm D call. The V and J ends lost 5 bases and 6 bases respectively, with 13 bases between them. This CDR3 has 13 residues. Germline assignment: CDR1 SNHLY and CDR2 FYNNEI. CDR3 sequence (DNA): TGTGCCAGCAGTCCCGGGTCGGGCGCTGAAGCTTTCTTT. Amino acids: CASSPGSGAEAFF. The complete variable domain, with remaining parts taken from reference TRBV2 and TRBJ1-1, reads EPEVTQTPSHQVTQMGQEVILRCVPISNHLYFYWYRQILGQKVEFLVSFYNNEISEKSEIFDDQFSVERPDGSNFTLKIRSTKLEDSAMYFCASSPGSGAEAFFGQGTRLTVV.

This clonotype was seen a handful of times. The chain recombines TRBV7-3 with TRBJ2-5; possibly TRBD1 for D (6 bases). The V gene's germline CDR1 is SGHTA and CDR2 FQGTGA. V lost 0 bases and J 4 bases, leaving 12 bases between the germline ends. The length of the CDR3 is 15 residues. The CDR3 is CASSLTGQGIETQYF. In DNA form, the CDR3 reads TGTGCCAGCAGCTTAACGGGTCAGGGGATAGAGACCCAGTACTTC.

In its sample, this clonotype was seen a few times. The chain has TRBV23-1 and TRBJ2-7; 10 nucleotides line up with TRBD2. TRBV23-1 is an ORF; its function is uncertain. The CDR3 sequence is 16 residues long. Unmatched junction bases numbered 12, after V lost 4 bases and J lost 6 bases. In nucleotides, the CDR3 is TGCGCCAGCAGTCCCCCCCTAGCGGGGGAGAGGTGCGAGCAGTACGTC. Translated, it gives CASSPPLAGERCEQYV.

This clonotype was detected ten times or more. The V gene is TRBV10-3, the J gene TRBJ2-3; D is perhaps TRBD1 or TRBD2 (6 bases each). This CDR3 is built from 12 residues. V was cut by 6 bases and J by 6 bases, with 10 bases left in between. CDR1 and CDR2 from the germline V gene are ENHRY and SYGVKD. The CDR3 reads CAISPGGDTQYF. The DNA of the CDR3 is TGTGCCATCAGCCCCGGGGGCGATACGCAGTATTTT.

This clonotype was counted ten times or more. The chain couples TRBV15 to TRBJ2-2; D is possibly TRBD2 (6 bases). The ends were cut back, 0 bases at V and 6 bases at J, with 11 bases in the middle. This CDR3 contains 15 residues. CDR1 and CDR2 from the germline V gene are LNHNV and YYDKDF (reference sequence). The CDR3: CATSRDLAGSGELFF. The DNA for the CDR3 is TGTGCCACCAGCAGAGATCTGGCGGGATCCGGGGAGCTGTTTTTT.

This clonotype came up many times. J is TRBJ2-1 and V is TRBV9; D tentatively fits TRBD1 or TRBD2 (5 bases each). Germline V gives CDR1 SGDLS, CDR2 YYNGEE. Trimming removed 0 bases from V and 8 bases from J, with 12 bases in between. The CDR3 spans 14 residues. CDR3 sequence (DNA): TGTGCCAGCAGCGTAGTGGGGGTCTTGGATGAGCAGTTCTTC. This gives the protein CASSVVGVLDEQFF.

Ten or more counts support this clonotype. The rearrangement uses TRBV10-3 and TRBJ2-7; D remains ambiguous. Germline CDR1 and CDR2: ENHRY and SYGVKD. V was clipped by 6 bases and J by 5 bases, with 14 bases between them. This CDR3 contains 13 residues. The CDR3 loop is CAISASGDNEQYF. The CDR3 coding sequence is TGTGCCATCAGCGCTTCTGGGGATAACGAGCAGTACTTC.

This clonotype was recorded at least ten times. The gene calls are TRBV12-3 or TRBV12-4 and TRBJ1-1; 7 nucleotides agree with TRBD1. J gave up 2 bases and V 6 bases, and 3 bases lay outside the gene matches. The CDR3 has 13 residues. CDR3 region: CASRGQLNTEAFF. CDR3 sequence (DNA): TGTGCCAGCAGGGGACAGCTAAACACTGAAGCTTTCTTT.

This clonotype was picked up a small number of times. This chain joins TRBV19 and TRBJ2-1, with D unclear. The CDR3 consists of 15 residues. The germline gives CDR1 LNHDA, CDR2 SQIVND (reference sequence). V shed 7 bases and J shed 0 bases, with 13 bases lying between them. The CDR3 reads CASTLTRGSYNEQFF. The CDR3 DNA follows: TGTGCCAGTACCCTGACCCGTGGCTCCTACAATGAGCAGTTCTTC. Using reference TRBV19 and TRBJ2-1 for the parts outside the CDR3, the full variable domain is DGGITQSPKYLFRKEGQNVTLSCEQNLNHDAMYWYRQDPGQGLRLIYYSQIVNDFQKGDIAEGYSVSREKKESFPLTVTSAQKNPTAFYLCASTLTRGSYNEQFFGPGTRLTVL.

Ten or more counts support this clonotype. V usage is TRBV12-3 or TRBV12-4 and J usage is TRBJ1-6; 11 positions agree with TRBD1. This CDR3 has 15 amino acids. Trimming at V came to 5 bases and at J to 9 bases, leaving 6 bases not matched to a gene. Here the CDR3 reads CASSPGTGGGSPLHF. In nucleotides, the CDR3 is TGTGCCAGCAGTCCCGGGACAGGGGGGGGTTCACCCCTCCACTTT.

At least ten counts were recorded for this clonotype. V usage is TRBV20-1 and J usage is TRBJ1-5, with 10 bases aligning to TRBD1. The CDR3 has 18 residues. V lost 3 bases and J lost 2; bases outside the gene matches: 13. Germline V gene data show CDR1 as DFQATT and CDR2 as SNEGSKA (reference sequence). Here the CDR3 DNA reads TGCAGTGCTAGTGTTAGGGGGGACAGGGGTGGAGGCAATCAGCCCCAGCATTTT. Amino acid sequence: CSASVRGDRGGGNQPQHF.

This clonotype was seen repeatedly, ten times or more. The rearrangement links TRBV30 to TRBJ1-3; D is unresolved. CDR1 is GTSNPN and CDR2 is SVGIG in the germline V gene (reference sequence). The CDR3 is 11 residues long. Trimming pared 5 bases from V and 0 bases from J, leaving 2 bases between. The CDR3: CAWSSGNTIYF. CDR3 coding DNA: TGTGCCTGGTCCTCTGGAAACACCATATATTTT.

There are many counts of this clonotype. The CDR3 region is CASSQGLLRYF. The CDR3, as DNA: TGTGCCAGCAGCCAAGGACTTTTACGGTATTTT. The J gene is TRBJ1-3, the V gene TRBV4-2; D is unclear. The CDR3 consists of 11 residues. V lost 1 base and J lost 16, with 11 bases in between. The V gene's germline CDR1 is LGHNA and CDR2 YNFKEQ.

V is TRBV7-2 and J is TRBJ1-5, with a weak D call TRBD1 (6 bases). The germline CDR1 and CDR2 sequences are SGHTA and FQGNSA. Trimming shortened V by 1 base and J by 9 bases, and 16 bases separated the two germline ends. The CDR3 length is 15 residues. The CDR3 nucleotides are TGTGCCAGCAGCTTAGGGGGGGCGGAGCCAGGGCCCCAGCATTTT. Its translation is CASSLGGAEPGPQHF.

V and J are TRBV7-9 and TRBJ2-1; D not certain. Germline loops: CDR1 SEHNR, CDR2 FQNEAQ (reference sequence). The V and J ends lost 3 bases and 5 bases respectively, with 14 bases between them. There are 15 residues in the CDR3. This CDR3 reads CASSFPGRLDNEQFF. The CDR3 bases are TGTGCCAGCAGCTTCCCCGGCAGGCTAGACAATGAGCAGTTCTTC. The full variable domain, with the rest looked up from reference TRBV7-9 and TRBJ2-1, is DTGVSQNPRHKITKRGQNVTFRCDPISEHNRLYWYRQTLGQGPEFLTYFQNEAQLEKSRLLSDRFSAERPKGSFSTLEIQRTEQGDSAMYLCASSFPGRLDNEQFFGPGTRLTVL.

This clonotype was recorded many times. The chain combines TRBV4-3 with TRBJ1-3; D perhaps matches TRBD1 (5 bases). There are 17 residues in the CDR3. Trimming stripped 3 bases from V and 0 bases from J, with 15 bases between. Per germline, CDR1 LGHNA and CDR2 YSLEER. CDR3 in amino acids: CASSHGGGGYSGNTIYF. The CDR3 DNA reads as TGCGCCAGCAGCCACGGGGGTGGAGGCTACTCTGGAAACACCATATATTTT.

Notes on this clonotype: This sequence may be a read error, since a much larger clone differs from it by one base. The genes are TRBV6-5 and TRBJ2-5, with D unclear. Germline lookup yields CDR1 MNHEY and CDR2 SVGAGI. CDR3 length: 15 amino acids. The CDR3 loop reads CASLYRIRVEETKYF. The CDR3 DNA follows: TGTGCCAGCCTTTATCGTATTAGGGTTGAAGAGACCAAGTACTTC.

The chain joins TRBV20-1 to TRBJ1-2; possibly TRBD1 for D (5 bases). CDR3 length equals 12 residues. V gave up 6 bases and J gave up 4 bases, with 12 bases separating them. Germline V lookup: CDR1 DFQATT, CDR2 SNEGSKA (reference sequence). This CDR3 reads CSAQQGVYGYTF. CDR3 in DNA: TGCAGTGCCCAGCAGGGAGTCTATGGCTACACCTTC.

The chain is built from TRBV15 and TRBJ2-3; tentative D call: TRBD1 (5 bases). V gave up 1 base and J gave up 4 bases, with 12 bases separating them. The CDR3 is 15 amino acids. Germline lookup yields CDR1 LNHNV and CDR2 YYDKDF (reference sequence). CDR3 amino acids: CATSRGLVGADTQYF. The CDR3 DNA reads as TGTGCCACCAGCAGAGGATTGGTAGGGGCAGATACGCAGTATTTT.

The table lists this clonotype with many counts. Written as DNA, the CDR3 is TGTGCCAGCAGCTTCGACAGGGGGTCGTACAATGAGCAGTTCTTC. It translates to CASSFDRGSYNEQFF. The V and J genes are TRBV7-3 and TRBJ2-1; the match to TRBD1 covers 9 bases. The CDR3 totals 15 residues. The V segment lost 3 bases and the J segment 4 bases; nucleotides outside the gene matches: 4. The germline V gene has CDR1 SGHTA and CDR2 FQGTGA.

This clonotype has only a few counts. This chain joins TRBV27 and TRBJ2-3; D call uncertain. Trimming removed 4 bases at V and 14 bases at J, with 16 bases between. From germline, CDR1 is MNHEY and CDR2 SMNVEV (reference sequence). The CDR3 length is 12 residues. The DNA for the CDR3 is TGTGCCAGCAGTTCTTACACGGATAGAAGGTATTTT. Translating gives CASSSYTDRRYF.

This clonotype was seen many times. The chain has TRBV7-9 and TRBJ1-6; TRBD1 aligns across 11 bases. CDR1 and CDR2 (germline): SEHNR, FQNEAQ (reference sequence). This CDR3 spans 16 amino acids. V lost 3 bases and J lost 9; bases outside the gene matches: 7. The CDR3 nucleotides are TGTGCCAGCAGCTTGGACGCCGGGACAGGGGGTTCACCCCTCCACTTT. Translated, it gives CASSLDAGTGGSPLHF.

This chain links TRBV6-5 with TRBJ2-5; D not resolved. The ends were cut back, 4 bases at V and 3 bases at J, with 6 bases in the middle. Germline V gene data show CDR1 as MNHEY and CDR2 as SVGAGI. The CDR3 spans 12 residues. CDR3 region: CASSSDEETQYF. The CDR3 coding sequence is TGTGCCAGCAGTTCGGACGAAGAGACCCAGTACTTC.

This clonotype was recorded many times. The junction departs from germline at one end; a sequencing error may be responsible. This rearrangement joins TRBV27 to TRBJ1-5; no clear D. This CDR3 is 9 amino acids long. CDR1 and CDR2 (germline): MNHEY, SMNVEV (reference sequence). The CDR3 nucleotides are TGTGCCCGCAGGCCGCCCCAGCATTTT. The encoded protein is CARRPPQHF.

This clonotype was counted many times. The chain is built from TRBV20-1 and TRBJ2-6, with D possibly matching TRBD1 (5 bases). CDR3 length: 16 residues. Trimming left V 3 bases short and J 3 bases short, with 15 bases between. Germline V gene sequence: CDR1 DFQATT, CDR2 SNEGSKA (reference sequence). CDR3 region: CSASMSRVYGANVLTF. CDR3 bases: TGCAGTGCTAGCATGTCCAGGGTATATGGGGCCAACGTCCTGACTTTC.

The chain carries TRBV7-9 and TRBJ2-1; D unresolved. Trimming stripped 4 bases from V and 9 bases from J, with 16 bases between. The CDR3 length is 14 residues. CDR1 is SEHNR and CDR2 is FQNEAQ in the germline V gene (reference sequence). The DNA of the CDR3 is TGTGCCAGCAGCTCCCAGAATACTGTAGGTGAGCAGTTCTTC. Translating it yields CASSSQNTVGEQFF.